The 19 T cell receptor beta chains reported below all come from one sample, sequenced in a study of cytomegalovirus exposure and HLA in healthy donors. Researchers ran the PCR with 60 Vbeta and 13 Jbeta primers. Only in-frame clones appear in the TCRdb table, and some are missing; sequencing was by immunoSEQ multiplex PCR. The repertoire includes over 85,000 clones, about four fifths of them detected once, and approximately 3.6% sits in the top ten. The source material was PBMCs. The receptors were gathered from a woman aged 40 to 50 in good health and CMV-seronegative.

The rearrangement links TRBV6-1 to TRBJ2-3, with D possibly matching TRBD1 (6 bases). The CDR3 consists of 15 residues. Germline V gene sequence: CDR1 MNHNS, CDR2 SASEGT. V was trimmed by 6 bases and J by 2 bases, leaving 15 bases between them. The CDR3 sequence is CASSGQIHLTDTQYF. The DNA for the CDR3 is TGTGCCAGCAGCGGACAGATCCACCTCACAGATACGCAGTATTTT.

This clone occurred a few times. CDR3 in amino acids: CASSVQLYEQYF. CDR3 sequence (DNA): TGTGCCAGCAGTGTACAGCTCTACGAGCAGTACTTC. The V and J genes are TRBV6-1 and TRBJ2-7; D remains ambiguous. CDR1 is MNHNS, CDR2 SASEGT, per germline. This CDR3 has 12 amino acids. Trimming cost V 4 bases and J 3 bases, with 7 bases left between them.

In nucleotides, the CDR3 is TGTGCCAGCAGCCGCACCCTAGAATCCGAGACCCAGTACTTC. Its translation: CASSRTLESETQYF. The chain uses TRBV7-9 and TRBJ2-5, with D unclear. Germline values: CDR1 SEHNR, CDR2 FQNEAQ (reference sequence). Trimming took off 5 bases at V and 5 bases at J, with 15 bases between the two ends. The CDR3 loop spans 14 amino acids.

This clone was seen a few times. This chain joins TRBV7-9 and TRBJ1-4; D gene unclear. This CDR3 contains 15 residues. Germline CDR1 reads SEHNR; CDR2 reads FQNEAQ (reference sequence). V lost 2 bases and J lost 0, with 7 bases in between. This CDR3 is CASSLYSATNEKLFF. In DNA, the CDR3 is TGTGCCAGCAGCTTATACAGTGCAACTAATGAAAAACTGTTTTTT.

The chain employs TRBV4-3 and TRBJ2-5, with a tentative D call TRBD1 (6 bases). CDR3 length: 18 amino acids. Trimming took off 2 bases at V and 0 bases at J, with 19 bases between the two ends. Germline CDR1 and CDR2: LGHNA and YSLEER. In nucleotides, the CDR3 is TGCGCCAGCAGCCAATACCTTGGACAGAGGGGTAACCAAGAGACCCAGTACTTC. This codes for CASSQYLGQRGNQETQYF.

The chain combines TRBV7-9 with TRBJ1-1; D is ambiguous. The CDR3 is made up of 15 amino acids. Germline CDR1 SEHNR, CDR2 FQNEAQ (reference sequence). V was shortened by 3 bases and J by 1 base, with 12 bases between the two germline ends. This chain's CDR3 is CASSFEGFANTEAFF. CDR3 DNA sequence: TGTGCCAGCAGCTTCGAGGGATTCGCGAACACTGAAGCTTTCTTT.

This chain links TRBV18 with TRBJ1-1, with unresolved D. This CDR3 is built from 13 residues. CDR1 KGHSH and CDR2 LQKENI come from the germline V gene. Trimming shortened V by 6 bases and J by 4 bases, and 12 bases separated the two germline ends. As DNA, the CDR3 is TGTGCCAGCTCTACCTCGGGTAGCACTGAAGCTTTCTTT. Protein product: CASSTSGSTEAFF. Full variable domain (remainder filled in from reference TRBV18 and TRBJ1-1): NAGVMQNPRHLVRRRGQEARLRCSPMKGHSHVYWYRQLPEEGLKFMVYLQKENIIDESGMPKERFSAEFPKEGPSILRIQQVVRGDSAAYFCASSTSGSTEAFFGQGTRLTVV.

This clone was detected only a few times. Its ends do not fully match the called genes, so a read error is possible. This chain uses TRBV5-1 with TRBJ1-5; D call uncertain. The CDR3 is 15 amino acids. Germline V gives CDR1 SGHRS, CDR2 YFSETQ. The CDR3 is CASSPDSGSNQPQNF. In DNA form, the CDR3 reads TGCGCCAGCAGCCCAGACTCCGGGAGCAATCAGCCCCAGAATTTT.

The rearrangement joins TRBV30 to TRBJ2-2; TRBD1 is a possible D gene (5 bases). V was pared by 8 bases and J by 4 bases, with 14 bases between. This CDR3 region has 13 residues. Germline CDR1 is GTSNPN and CDR2 is SVGIG (reference sequence). CDR3 nucleotides: TGTGCCCGGCGGTGGGGCGGCACCGGGGAGCTGTTTTTT. Its translation: CARRWGGTGELFF. The variable domain in full, completed from reference TRBV30 and TRBJ2-2, reads SQTIHQWPATLVQPVGSPLSLECTVEGTSNPNLYWYRQAAGRGLQLLFYSVGIGQISSEVPQNLSASRPQDRQFILSSKKLLLSDSGFYLCARRWGGTGELFFGEGSRLTVL.

This chain links TRBV5-1 with TRBJ1-2; 7 bases line up with TRBD1. This CDR3 has 15 residues. J was trimmed by 7 bases and V by 4 bases; bases with no gene match: 13. CDR1 is SGHRS, CDR2 YFSETQ, per germline. The CDR3 reads CASSNPGGSSSGYTF. CDR3 nucleotide sequence: TGCGCCAGCAGCAACCCAGGGGGTTCATCTTCTGGCTACACCTTC. Full variable domain (remainder filled in from reference TRBV5-1 and TRBJ1-2): KAGVTQTPRYLIKTRGQQVTLSCSPISGHRSVSWYQQTPGQGLQFLFEYFSETQRNKGNFPGRFSGRQFSNSRSEMNVSTLELGDSALYLCASSNPGGSSSGYTFGSGTRLTVV.

The gene calls are TRBV28 and TRBJ1-6, with TRBD1 identical over 9 bases. The CDR3 loop spans 18 amino acids. J lost 7 bases, V lost 1 base, and 11 bases had no gene match. Germline CDR1 and CDR2: MDHEN and SYDVKM. The CDR3 is CASSLSLGQGRGNSPLHF. Here the CDR3 DNA reads TGTGCCAGCAGTTTATCCTTGGGACAGGGAAGGGGGAATTCACCCCTCCACTTT.

The chain carries TRBV13 and TRBJ2-7, with TRBD1 matching over 8 bases. Germline CDR1 and CDR2: PRHDT and FYEKMQ (reference sequence). After removal of 9 bases from V and 2 bases from J, the junction contained 24 bases not matched to a gene. CDR3 length: 19 amino acids. CDR3 DNA: TGTGCCAGTATCGCCTCCGGGACAGGCATCATAAAAAACACCTACGAGCAGTACTTC. Amino acids: CASIASGTGIIKNTYEQYF.

The rearrangement uses TRBV18 and TRBJ1-6, with 8 bases fitting TRBD1. The CDR3 covers 15 residues. With 5 bases clipped from V and 8 bases from J, the junction kept 8 bases outside the gene matches. Germline V lookup: CDR1 KGHSH, CDR2 LQKENI. For the CDR3, the DNA is TGTGCCAGCTCAGGATTGACAGGGGCGGATTCACCCCTCCACTTT. It is translated as CASSGLTGADSPLHF. The variable domain in full, completed from reference TRBV18 and TRBJ1-6, reads NAGVMQNPRHLVRRRGQEARLRCSPMKGHSHVYWYRQLPEEGLKFMVYLQKENIIDESGMPKERFSAEFPKEGPSILRIQQVVRGDSAAYFCASSGLTGADSPLHFGNGTRLTVT.

V usage is TRBV2 and J usage is TRBJ1-5, with D possibly being TRBD1 (5 bases). With 8 bases removed from V and 3 bases from J, the gap between germline ends came to 11 bases. In germline, CDR1 is SNHLY, CDR2 FYNNEI. The CDR3 consists of 13 residues. CDR3 coding DNA: TGTGCCAGCGAAGGAGGGGACAATCAGCCCCAGCATTTT. This codes for CASEGGDNQPQHF. Supplemented by reference TRBV2 and TRBJ1-5, the full variable domain reads EPEVTQTPSHQVTQMGQEVILRCVPISNHLYFYWYRQILGQKVEFLVSFYNNEISEKSEIFDDQFSVERPDGSNFTLKIRSTKLEDSAMYFCASEGGDNQPQHFGDGTRLSIL.

The chain combines TRBV7-2 with TRBJ2-5; D is ambiguous. Per the germline V gene, CDR1 is SGHTA and CDR2 is FQGNSA. The CDR3 is made up of 13 amino acids. Deletions cut 2 bases from V and 2 bases from J, with 6 bases between. DNA of the CDR3: TGTGCCAGCAGCTTACGGGTGCAAGAGACCCAGTACTTC. Protein sequence: CASSLRVQETQYF.

The V and J genes are TRBV25-1 and TRBJ2-2; 8 nucleotides align to TRBD2. With 5 bases clipped from V and 0 bases from J, the junction kept 5 bases outside the gene matches. Looked up from germline, CDR1 is MGHDK and CDR2 is SYGVNS. This CDR3 spans 16 amino acids. The CDR3 nucleotides read TGTGCCAGCAGTCCTCGGGGGGGAGCGAACACCGGGGAGCTGTTTTTT. Its translation: CASSPRGGANTGELFF.

The chain has TRBV19 and TRBJ2-1; 14 nucleotides match TRBD2. Germline CDR1 is LNHDA and CDR2 is SQIVND (reference sequence). The V and J ends lost 8 bases and 12 bases, in that order; junction bases with no gene match: 3. There are 12 residues in the CDR3. The CDR3 DNA reads TGTGCCAGTGGACTAGCGGGGGGATGGCAGTTCTTC. This sequence encodes CASGLAGGWQFF.

This sequence joins TRBV7-2 and TRBJ2-5; weak D call: TRBD1 (5 bases). The CDR3 extends over 16 amino acids. Trimming shortened V by 1 base and J by 4 bases, and 16 bases separated the two germline ends. CDR1 and CDR2 (germline): SGHTA, FQGNSA. CDR3 region: CASSLEGWGVGETQYF. CDR3 DNA: TGTGCCAGCAGCTTAGAAGGGTGGGGCGTAGGAGAGACCCAGTACTTC. Supplemented by reference TRBV7-2 and TRBJ2-5, the full variable domain reads GAGVSQSPSNKVTEKGKDVELRCDPISGHTALYWYRQSLGQGLEFLIYFQGNSAPDKSGLPSDRFSAERTGGSVSTLTIQRTQQEDSAVYLCASSLEGWGVGETQYFGPGTRLLVL.

This rearrangement joins TRBV29-1 to TRBJ2-7; D may be TRBD2 (6 bases). The CDR3 contains 13 residues. Trimming removed 7 bases at V and 2 bases at J, with 15 bases between. From germline, CDR1 is SQVTM and CDR2 ANQGSEA. In DNA form, the CDR3 reads TGCAGCGCTCTGAAGGAGGGCACCTACGAGCAGTACTTC. It codes for CSALKEGTYEQYF.